The clone carrying this T cell receptor (beta chain) was found once. The antigen is not known. Trimming took off 4 bases at V and 6 bases at J, with 18 bases between the two ends. The CDR3 length is 15 residues. Germline CDR1 MNHNY, CDR2 SVGAGI (reference sequence). This specimen belongs to a study of blood T cells in healthy people across ages. Study results and caveats: Any conclusive comparison of naive versus antigen-experienced cells was prevented by using unsorted PBMCs.

A J-beta primer mix and a sample-barcoded 5' primer were used in a second PCR of roughly 7 to 12 cycles. Tagging of each cDNA molecule was performed by a template-switch adaptor with 12 random nucleotides. All samples yielded 3 million or more CDR3-containing paired-end reads. TCRdb re-called the 5' RACE reads with MiXCR, one entry per CDR3 protein. Of about 1.8 million distinct CDR3 sequences in the sample, less than 50% were seen once. Each donor had approximately 10 milliliters of peripheral blood drawn. The chain combines TRBV6-6 with TRBJ1-1; unclear D gene. This TCR was sampled from a woman aged 40 to 55 in good health. Sample: blood. The DNA for the CDR3 is TGTGCCAGCAGTTTTGGGCTCGAACGGAAGGCTGAAGCTTTCTTT. Residues: CASSFGLERKAEAFF.